These T cell receptor beta chains were read from a single sample in a study of T-cell memory formation after mild COVID-19. MiXCR was run by TCRdb on the 5' RACE reads, yielding one entry per CDR3 protein. This table has around 200,000 distinct CDR3 sequences, 20% to 25% appearing once. Source material: PBMCs or a T cell subset sorted from them (not recorded which). Source of these receptors: an adult woman who had mild COVID-19 (a few samples of this study predate the infection). Cell type and time point are not known. Each CDR3 is given with its conserved first and last residue. A D gene is named only where the DNA matches it firmly. Clone size, where shown, is once, few, many, or a class for clones that have expanded.

j_gene,d_gene,v_gene,abundance,CDR3nt,CDR3aa
TRBJ2-1,TRBD2,TRBV2,-,TGTGCCAGCAGGGATCCTAGCGGGGGGGCCCCGAATGAGAAGTTCTTC,CASRDPSGGAPNEKFF
TRBJ1-2,-,TRBV5-1,-,TGCGCCAGCAGCTTGGAAGTACTTGGGGATGGCTACACCTTC,CASSLEVLGDGYTF
TRBJ2-3,-,TRBV4-2,few,TGTGCCAGCAGCCGCCAAGACGGCACAGATACGCAGTATTTT,CASSRQDGTDTQYF
TRBJ1-2,-,TRBV6-5,-,TGTGCCAGCAGTTACAGTTACAGCGCTAACTATGGCTACACCTTC,CASSYSYSANYGYTF
TRBJ2-1,-,TRBV29-1,-,TGCAGCGTTCGGGCGCCCAAATTGTGGGGAACCTACAATGAGCAGTTCTTC,CSVRAPKLWGTYNEQFF
TRBJ1-1,-,TRBV7-3,-,TGTGCCAGCAGCTTAGGTTTAGGGGTTAGGACTGAAGCTTTCTTT,CASSLGLGVRTEAFF
TRBJ2-2,TRBD2,TRBV29-1,-,TGCAGCGTCTCAACTAGCGGGAGAACCGGGGAGCTGTTTTTT,CSVSTSGRTGELFF
TRBJ2-1,-,TRBV4-2,-,TGTGCCAGCAGGACGAGTTACAATGAGCAGTTCTTC,CASRTSYNEQFF
TRBJ2-7,-,TRBV4-1,few,TGCGCCAGCAGCCTCCCCACGGGGACTCGGGACGAGCAGTACTTC,CASSLPTGTRDEQYF
TRBJ1-2,-,TRBV9,few,TGTGCCAGCAGCGCGGAACTTCAGGGGATCTATGGCTACACCTTC,CASSAELQGIYGYTF
TRBJ1-2,-,TRBV4-2,-,TGTGCCAGCACCTCGTTGACGGATCTAGCTAACTATGGCTACACCTTC,CASTSLTDLANYGYTF
TRBJ1-1,-,TRBV19,-,TGTGCCAGTAAGAAGGGTAACACTGAAGCTTTCTTT,CASKKGNTEAFF
TRBJ2-1,TRBD2,TRBV4-1,-,TGCGCCAGCAGTGGAACGGGGGGGGCCAACAATGAGCAGTTCTTC,CASSGTGGANNEQFF
TRBJ1-1,TRBD1,TRBV11-2,few,TGTGCCAGCAGCCCGATGACAGGGGGGGACACTGAAGCTTTCTTT,CASSPMTGGDTEAFF
TRBJ2-5,-,TRBV4-2,-,TGTGCCAGCAGCCAGCTAGGTGGAGAGACCCAGTACTTC,CASSQLGGETQYF